The rows below give T cell receptor beta chains drawn from one sample of a study of beta chain features in type 1 diabetes. The assay was immunoSEQ multiplex PCR, and TCRdb's table has in-frame clones only and misses some. The sample has over 700,000 clones, roughly 17% seen once. Sequencing was done on a sample of naive CD4+ T cells from blood. The receptors come from a woman under 30 in good health. Both conserved end residues are part of each CDR3. Fields, in order: D gene, J gene, clone size, V gene, CDR3 DNA, CDR3 protein. A D gene is named only where the DNA matches it firmly. Not all rows give a size; the values are once, few, many and, for expanded clones, a class.

d_gene: TRBD2; j_gene: TRBJ2-1; abundance: few; v_gene: TRBV5-4; CDR3nt: TGTGCCAGCAGCGATAGCGGGAGGATAGCCTACAATGAGCAGTTCTTC; CDR3aa: CASSDSGRIAYNEQFF
d_gene: .; j_gene: TRBJ2-2; abundance: few; v_gene: TRBV6-5; CDR3nt: TGTGCCAGCAGCAAGTGGAACCCGAACACCGGGGAGCTGTTTTTT; CDR3aa: CASSKWNPNTGELFF
d_gene: .; j_gene: TRBJ1-1; abundance: .; v_gene: TRBV6-1; CDR3nt: TGTGTTACAGGGTGGAACACTGAAGCTTTCTTT; CDR3aa: CVTGWNTEAFF
d_gene: .; j_gene: TRBJ2-1; abundance: few; v_gene: TRBV19; CDR3nt: TGTGCCAGTAGTATGGTCAGTACCTACAATGAGCAGTTCTTC; CDR3aa: CASSMVSTYNEQFF
d_gene: TRBD1; j_gene: TRBJ1-1; abundance: .; v_gene: TRBV2; CDR3nt: TGTGCCAGCAGTAATCCCGGGGACAGGGGAACGAACACTGAAGCTTTCTTT; CDR3aa: CASSNPGDRGTNTEAFF
d_gene: TRBD2; j_gene: TRBJ2-3; abundance: few; v_gene: TRBV15; CDR3nt: TGTGCCACCAGCAGGCCAGCGGGAGGGAGGCAAGGGGATACGCAGTATTTT; CDR3aa: CATSRPAGGRQGDTQYF
d_gene: .; j_gene: TRBJ1-3; abundance: .; v_gene: TRBV15; CDR3nt: TGTGCCACCAGCAGAGATCGTGGAGACACCATATATTTT; CDR3aa: CATSRDRGDTIYF
d_gene: TRBD2; j_gene: TRBJ2-3; abundance: .; v_gene: TRBV28; CDR3nt: TGTGCCAGCAGCTTAGCGGGACCTCGCACAGATACGCAGTATTTT; CDR3aa: CASSLAGPRTDTQYF
d_gene: .; j_gene: TRBJ2-3; abundance: few; v_gene: TRBV4-2; CDR3nt: TGTGCCAGCAGCCAAGAAGTACGCGGCACAGATACGCAGTATTTT; CDR3aa: CASSQEVRGTDTQYF
d_gene: .; j_gene: TRBJ2-1; abundance: few; v_gene: TRBV28; CDR3nt: TGTGCCAGCAGTTTTGGAGTTGCCCATGAGCAGTTCTTC; CDR3aa: CASSFGVAHEQFF
d_gene: .; j_gene: TRBJ1-2; abundance: .; v_gene: TRBV19; CDR3nt: TGTGCCAGTACTGAGGAATCGGTAACTAACTATGGCTACACCTTC; CDR3aa: CASTEESVTNYGYTF
d_gene: TRBD2; j_gene: TRBJ2-7; abundance: few; v_gene: TRBV19; CDR3nt: TGTGCCAGTAGTTCCATAGTAGCGGGAGCTGACGAGCAGTACTTC; CDR3aa: CASSSIVAGADEQYF
d_gene: TRBD2; j_gene: TRBJ2-3; abundance: .; v_gene: TRBV7-6; CDR3nt: TGTGCCAGCAGCGGGCGACTAGCGGGAGGCACAGATACGCAGTATTTT; CDR3aa: CASSGRLAGGTDTQYF
d_gene: TRBD1; j_gene: TRBJ2-7; abundance: .; v_gene: TRBV10-3; CDR3nt: TGTGCCACCAGAGGGGGCCCTGAACAGTACTTC; CDR3aa: CATRGGPEQYF
d_gene: .; j_gene: TRBJ1-1; abundance: .; v_gene: TRBV7-9; CDR3nt: TGTGCCAGCAGCTCGAGGGGACACTTGAACACTGAAGCTTTCTTT; CDR3aa: CASSSRGHLNTEAFF
d_gene: TRBD1; j_gene: TRBJ2-2; abundance: .; v_gene: TRBV27; CDR3nt: TGTGCCAGCAGTCGTGGACAGGGGGCGGTCGGGGAGCTGTTTTTT; CDR3aa: CASSRGQGAVGELFF
d_gene: .; j_gene: TRBJ2-1; abundance: few; v_gene: TRBV18; CDR3nt: TGTGCCAGCTCACCCCGGGCCACGGGGAGTGAGCAGTTCTTC; CDR3aa: CASSPRATGSEQFF
d_gene: .; j_gene: TRBJ2-3; abundance: few; v_gene: TRBV5-4; CDR3nt: TGTGCCAGCAGCCCCAGGGACGCAGATACGCAGTATTTT; CDR3aa: CASSPRDADTQYF
d_gene: .; j_gene: TRBJ2-7; abundance: few; v_gene: TRBV2; CDR3nt: TGTGCCAGCAGGAGCGTGGCGGGAAGGTACTACGAGCAGTACTTC; CDR3aa: CASRSVAGRYYEQYF
d_gene: TRBD1; j_gene: TRBJ1-5; abundance: .; v_gene: TRBV5-6; CDR3nt: TGTGCCAGCAGCCACGGACAGGGAGTCCAGCCCCAGCATTTT; CDR3aa: CASSHGQGVQPQHF
d_gene: TRBD2; j_gene: TRBJ2-7; abundance: .; v_gene: TRBV9; CDR3nt: TGTGCCAGCAGCGTAGCGGCGGGAGCCTACGAGCAGTACTTC; CDR3aa: CASSVAAGAYEQYF
d_gene: .; j_gene: TRBJ2-3; abundance: .; v_gene: TRBV7-9; CDR3nt: TGTGCCAGCAGCCCCCCCCGGGGCACCACAGATACGCAGTATTTT; CDR3aa: CASSPPRGTTDTQYF
d_gene: .; j_gene: TRBJ2-6; abundance: once; v_gene: TRBV5-1; CDR3nt: TGCGCCAGCAGCTTGAACCCCGGGGCAACTGGGGCCAACGTCCTGACTTTC; CDR3aa: CASSLNPGATGANVLTF
d_gene: .; j_gene: TRBJ2-7; abundance: .; v_gene: TRBV7-2; CDR3nt: TGTGCCAGCAGCTTTAGCGGCTGGGGCCGCGAGCAGTACTTC; CDR3aa: CASSFSGWGREQYF
d_gene: .; j_gene: TRBJ2-7; abundance: few; v_gene: TRBV28; CDR3nt: TGTGCCAGCAGTTTTAGCTGGGCCGTCTACGAGCAGTACTTC; CDR3aa: CASSFSWAVYEQYF
d_gene: .; j_gene: TRBJ2-3; abundance: few; v_gene: TRBV9; CDR3nt: TGTGCCAGCAGCGTAGATAGGGGGGATACGCAGTATTTT; CDR3aa: CASSVDRGDTQYF
d_gene: .; j_gene: TRBJ2-7; abundance: .; v_gene: TRBV7-2; CDR3nt: TGTGCCAGCAGCTTAGTACAGGGCGCCTACGAGCAGTACTTC; CDR3aa: CASSLVQGAYEQYF
d_gene: .; j_gene: TRBJ2-7; abundance: few; v_gene: TRBV11-2; CDR3nt: TGTGCCAGCAGCTTAGCGCGGTATTCCTACGAGCAGTACTTC; CDR3aa: CASSLARYSYEQYF
d_gene: TRBD2; j_gene: TRBJ2-5; abundance: .; v_gene: TRBV28; CDR3nt: TGTGCCAGCAGTTTAACCTACCTCCCCCGGGAGGGCCCGTTCCAAGAGACCCAGTACTTC; CDR3aa: CASSLTYLPREGPFQETQYF
d_gene: .; j_gene: TRBJ1-1; abundance: .; v_gene: TRBV7-9; CDR3nt: TGTGCCAGCAGCTTCGAGGCAGGTGTGATCAGGTCGGCTTTCTTT; CDR3aa: CASSFEAGVIRSAFF
d_gene: TRBD1; j_gene: TRBJ2-7; abundance: .; v_gene: TRBV27; CDR3nt: TGTGCCAGCAGCCGTGGCACGACAGGGGTCTACGAGCAGTACTTC; CDR3aa: CASSRGTTGVYEQYF
d_gene: TRBD2; j_gene: TRBJ2-1; abundance: few; v_gene: TRBV7-8; CDR3nt: TGTGCCAGCAGCTTCAGCGGGAGTTTGCGCAATGAGCAGTTCTTC; CDR3aa: CASSFSGSLRNEQFF
d_gene: TRBD2; j_gene: TRBJ2-7; abundance: few; v_gene: TRBV7-2; CDR3nt: TGTGCCAGCAGCCCTTCGACTAGCGGCCTCTACGAGCAGTACTTC; CDR3aa: CASSPSTSGLYEQYF
d_gene: TRBD1; j_gene: TRBJ2-5; abundance: few; v_gene: TRBV7-9; CDR3nt: TGTGCCAGCAGCTTATTACAGGGGGCTTGGGAGACCCAGTACTTC; CDR3aa: CASSLLQGAWETQYF
d_gene: .; j_gene: TRBJ2-3; abundance: few; v_gene: TRBV19; CDR3nt: TGTGCCAGTAGCCGGGGGACGGATAGCACAGATACGCAGTATTTT; CDR3aa: CASSRGTDSTDTQYF
d_gene: .; j_gene: TRBJ2-5; abundance: few; v_gene: TRBV29-1; CDR3nt: TGCAGCGGCAACGCGGGTCCAGAGACCCAGTACTTC; CDR3aa: CSGNAGPETQYF
d_gene: .; j_gene: TRBJ2-1; abundance: few; v_gene: TRBV6-6; CDR3nt: TGTGCCAGCAGTCAGGCGGAGGGAGAGCAGTTCTTC; CDR3aa: CASSQAEGEQFF
d_gene: .; j_gene: TRBJ2-1; abundance: few; v_gene: TRBV28; CDR3nt: TGTGCCAGCAGCCGGCCCAATGAGCAGTTCTTC; CDR3aa: CASSRPNEQFF
d_gene: TRBD2; j_gene: TRBJ2-1; abundance: .; v_gene: TRBV11-2; CDR3nt: TGTGCCAGCAGCTTAGGCGGGAGGCACAATGAGCAGTTCTTC; CDR3aa: CASSLGGRHNEQFF
d_gene: .; j_gene: TRBJ2-1; abundance: few; v_gene: TRBV27; CDR3nt: TGTGCCAGCAGCAAACGGGAGTACCGCCCGGATGAGCAGTTCTTC; CDR3aa: CASSKREYRPDEQFF
d_gene: TRBD1; j_gene: TRBJ2-1; abundance: .; v_gene: TRBV6-6; CDR3nt: TGTGCCAGCAGTCTGGACAGGGGTCAGTCAAGTGAGCAGTTCTTC; CDR3aa: CASSLDRGQSSEQFF
d_gene: .; j_gene: TRBJ2-7; abundance: few; v_gene: TRBV28; CDR3nt: TGTGCCAGCAGTGTGGTCCGGGGAAGCTCCTACGAGCAGTACTTC; CDR3aa: CASSVVRGSSYEQYF
d_gene: .; j_gene: TRBJ2-1; abundance: few; v_gene: TRBV4-3; CDR3nt: TGCGCCAGCAGCCCCAACCCCCCCTACAATGAGCAGTTCTTC; CDR3aa: CASSPNPPYNEQFF
d_gene: .; j_gene: TRBJ2-7; abundance: .; v_gene: TRBV5-1; CDR3nt: TGCGCCAGCAGCCCCGACGCCTCCTACGAGCAGTACTTC; CDR3aa: CASSPDASYEQYF
d_gene: .; j_gene: TRBJ2-7; abundance: .; v_gene: TRBV28; CDR3nt: TGTGCCAGCAGTTTGGGCAGCTACGAGCAGTACTTC; CDR3aa: CASSLGSYEQYF
d_gene: .; j_gene: TRBJ1-5; abundance: .; v_gene: TRBV11-3; CDR3nt: TGTGCCAGCAGCTTAGATCGAGATCAGCCCCAGCATTTT; CDR3aa: CASSLDRDQPQHF